These T cell receptor beta chains were read from a single sample in a study of regulatory T cells in long-lasting Graves disease. TCRdb used MiXCR to reprocess the multiplex PCR reads, holding one entry per CDR3 protein. The sample includes some 280,000 distinct CDR3 sequences, 22% of them seen just once. The sequenced sample was peripheral blood mononuclear cells (PBMCs), obtained when the disease was refractory, from a patient treated with antithyroid drugs. These receptor sequences come from a female donor with Graves disease. Both conserved end residues are part of each CDR3. Fields, in order: J gene, V gene, D gene, clone size, CDR3 protein, CDR3 DNA. D genes are given only for firm matches. Expanded clones are given a class, and other clones once, few, many or no size at all.

TRBJ2-2 | TRBV28 | TRBD1 | many | CASSLTGGLSGELFF | TGTGCCAGCAGTTTAACAGGGGGCCTTAGCGGGGAGCTGTTTTTT
TRBJ1-2 | TRBV10-3 | TRBD1 | many | CAISASSGTGVDGYTF | TGTGCCATCAGTGCTTCCTCCGGGACAGGGGTAGATGGCTACACCTTC
TRBJ1-1 | TRBV6-9 | TRBD1 | . | CASSYSGTGLTEAFF | TGTGCCAGCAGTTACTCCGGGACAGGGTTAACTGAAGCTTTCTTT
TRBJ1-2 | TRBV20-1 | . | many | CSAITGGPGYTF | TGCAGTGCTATTACAGGCGGCCCGGGCTACACCTTC
TRBJ1-5 | TRBV3-1 | . | . | CASSQSGINQPQHF | TGTGCCAGCAGCCAATCAGGAATCAATCAGCCCCAGCATTTT
TRBJ1-6 | TRBV28 | . | many | CASSSPRKGGYNSPLHF | TGTGCCAGCAGTTCCCCGCGGAAAGGCGGCTATAATTCACCCCTCCACTTT
TRBJ2-2 | TRBV5-1 | TRBD1 | few | CASSLEGQPNTGELFF | TGCGCCAGCAGCTTGGAGGGACAGCCTAACACCGGGGAGCTGTTTTTT
TRBJ2-7 | TRBV29-1 | . | . | CSVTPGGRGSYEQYF | TGCAGCGTTACCCCTGGGGGTAGGGGCTCCTACGAGCAGTACTTC
TRBJ2-1 | TRBV28 | TRBD1 | . | CASTQGAGTIYNEQFF | TGTGCCAGCACCCAGGGGGCCGGGACAATCTACAATGAGCAGTTCTTC
TRBJ2-2 | TRBV2 | . | few | CASSDQVATGELFF | TGTGCCAGCAGTGACCAGGTCGCCACCGGGGAGCTGTTTTTT
TRBJ2-7 | TRBV7-2 | TRBD1 | many | CASTHGRGNYEQYF | TGTGCCAGCACCCACGGCAGGGGGAACTACGAGCAGTACTTC
TRBJ1-1 | TRBV6-5 | . | . | CASSLIVGTEAFF | TGTGCCAGCAGTTTAATAGTCGGGACCGAAGCTTTCTTT
TRBJ1-2 | TRBV29-1 | . | . | CSVEDRGTLEGYTF | TGCAGCGTTGAAGATCGCGGGACGCTAGAAGGCTACACCTTC
TRBJ2-7 | TRBV5-1 | . | . | CASSFQGGEQYF | TGCGCCAGCAGCTTCCAGGGAGGCGAGCAGTACTTC
TRBJ2-7 | TRBV20-1 | TRBD1 | . | CSARDQGASLNSYEQYF | TGCAGTGCTAGAGACCAGGGGGCGAGCCTAAACTCCTACGAGCAGTACTTC
TRBJ2-5 | TRBV5-4 | . | . | CASSLLTAGWETQYF | TGTGCCAGCAGCTTGTTGACGGCGGGGTGGGAGACCCAGTACTTC
TRBJ2-5 | TRBV20-1 | . | few | CSARDQAGPRETQYF | TGCAGTGCTAGAGATCAGGCGGGTCCTCGGGAGACCCAGTACTTC
TRBJ2-7 | TRBV27 | . | many | CASSFRGGYEQYF | TGTGCCAGCAGTTTCAGGGGGGGCTACGAGCAGTACTTC
TRBJ2-1 | TRBV7-2 | TRBD2 | few | CASSLSGSIDNEQFF | TGTGCCAGCAGCTTGAGCGGGAGTATTGACAATGAGCAGTTCTTC
TRBJ1-1 | TRBV6-1 | . | many | CASIKTGNTEAFF | TGTGCCAGCATAAAAACGGGGAACACTGAAGCTTTCTTT
TRBJ2-7 | TRBV20-1 | TRBD2 | many | CSAKRENGYEQYF | TGCAGTGCTAAGCGGGAGAACGGCTACGAGCAGTACTTC
TRBJ1-5 | TRBV28 | . | many | CASSPTDGPHSNQPQHF | TGTGCCAGCAGCCCCACGGACGGACCTCATAGCAATCAGCCCCAGCATTTT
TRBJ1-1 | TRBV19 | . | . | CASSGPYSGPGLEKGAFF | TGTGCCAGTAGTGGTCCCTATTCAGGCCCGGGCCTAGAGAAGGGAGCTTTCTTT
TRBJ1-1 | TRBV27 | TRBD1 | many | CASSSDRGARTEAFF | TGTGCCAGCAGTTCAGACAGGGGGGCGAGGACTGAAGCTTTCTTT
TRBJ1-2 | TRBV2 | TRBD1 | few | CASSGQGAFYTF | TGTGCCAGCAGCGGACAGGGGGCCTTCTACACCTTC
TRBJ2-4 | TRBV7-2 | . | few | CASSLVVVAKNIQYF | TGTGCCAGCAGCTTAGTGGTTGTAGCCAAAAACATTCAGTACTTC
TRBJ1-1 | TRBV5-1 | . | . | CASSGTVNTGAFF | TGCGCCAGCAGCGGGACGGTGAACACTGGAGCTTTCTTT
TRBJ1-2 | TRBV5-4 | . | few | CASSTAAYGYTF | TGTGCCAGCAGCACTGCGGCCTATGGCTACACCTTC
TRBJ1-5 | TRBV28 | . | . | CASSLGQFFSQPQHF | TGTGCCAGCAGTTTGGGTCAGTTTTTTAGTCAGCCCCAGCATTTT
TRBJ1-1 | TRBV11-2 | . | many | CASSLSHGASEAFF | TGTGCCAGCAGCTTAAGTCACGGAGCATCTGAAGCTTTCTTT
TRBJ2-7 | TRBV7-2 | . | many | CASSLVGGYEQYF | TGTGCCAGCAGCTTAGTAGGCGGCTACGAGCAGTACTTC
TRBJ2-2 | TRBV5-6 | . | . | CASSLTLGGTANTGELFF | TGTGCCAGCAGCTTGACCCTCGGCGGGACAGCGAACACCGGGGAGCTGTTTTTT
TRBJ2-2 | TRBV30 | . | many | CAWNRGELFF | TGTGCCTGGAACCGCGGGGAGCTGTTTTTT
TRBJ2-1 | TRBV7-2 | . | few | CASSLAGLRPLNEQFF | TGTGCCAGCAGCTTAGCGGGCCTCAGACCACTCAATGAGCAGTTCTTC
TRBJ2-5 | TRBV18 | TRBD2 | many | CASFRLADPQETQYF | TGTGCCAGCTTCAGACTAGCGGACCCACAAGAGACCCAGTACTTC
TRBJ1-1 | TRBV9 | . | few | CASSPWTRNTEAFF | TGTGCCAGCAGCCCGTGGACACGGAACACTGAAGCTTTCTTT
TRBJ1-2 | TRBV5-1 | . | few | CASRGSNPGGYTF | TGCGCCAGCCGGGGTTCTAATCCTGGTGGCTACACCTTC
TRBJ2-7 | TRBV5-1 | TRBD2 | many | CASSLPEASGTSYEQYF | TGCGCCAGCAGCTTGCCTGAGGCTAGCGGGACCTCCTACGAGCAGTACTTC
TRBJ1-5 | TRBV20-1 | TRBD1 | few | CSARSPTGGLSQPQHF | TGCAGTGCTAGATCTCCGACAGGGGGCTTGAGTCAGCCCCAGCATTTT
TRBJ1-2 | TRBV12-3/TRBV12-4 | TRBD1 | many | CASSLETGYGYTF | TGTGCCAGCAGTTTAGAGACAGGGTATGGCTACACCTTC
TRBJ2-7 | TRBV20-1 | . | many | CSARRTEGWGYEQYF | TGCAGTGCTCGTAGGACAGAGGGGTGGGGATACGAGCAGTACTTC
TRBJ1-1 | TRBV6-1 | TRBD1 | many | CASRVRQGNTEAFF | TGTGCCAGCAGGGTAAGACAGGGGAACACTGAAGCTTTCTTT
TRBJ2-4 | TRBV7-2 | . | few | CASSLSAGFDIQYF | TGTGCCAGCAGCTTATCCGCGGGGTTTGACATTCAGTACTTC
TRBJ2-5 | TRBV4-3 | . | once | CASKQVEQETQYF | TGCGCCAGCAAGCAGGTGGAGCAAGAGACCCAGTACTTC
TRBJ1-2 | TRBV29-1 | . | . | CSVEPTGTTYYGYTF | TGCAGCGTTGAGCCGACGGGGACCACCTACTATGGCTACACCTTC
TRBJ2-2 | TRBV11-3 | . | many | CASSWGAALNTGELFF | TGTGCCAGCAGTTGGGGCGCAGCGTTGAACACCGGGGAGCTGTTTTTT
TRBJ2-7 | TRBV7-2 | TRBD1 | . | CASSPRTGFRIKQYF | TGTGCCAGCAGCCCGAGGACAGGTTTTCGAATTAAACAGTACTTC
TRBJ1-5 | TRBV24-1 | TRBD1 | few | CATSEGGTAHSNQPQHF | TGTGCCACCAGTGAGGGTGGGACAGCTCATAGCAATCAGCCCCAGCATTTT
TRBJ1-1 | TRBV27 | . | few | CASSPGVLSAEAFF | TGTGCCAGCAGTCCGGGAGTCCTCTCCGCTGAAGCTTTCTTT
TRBJ1-5 | TRBV4-1 | . | few | CASSQPGNQPQHF | TGCGCCAGCAGCCAACCAGGGAATCAGCCCCAGCATTTT